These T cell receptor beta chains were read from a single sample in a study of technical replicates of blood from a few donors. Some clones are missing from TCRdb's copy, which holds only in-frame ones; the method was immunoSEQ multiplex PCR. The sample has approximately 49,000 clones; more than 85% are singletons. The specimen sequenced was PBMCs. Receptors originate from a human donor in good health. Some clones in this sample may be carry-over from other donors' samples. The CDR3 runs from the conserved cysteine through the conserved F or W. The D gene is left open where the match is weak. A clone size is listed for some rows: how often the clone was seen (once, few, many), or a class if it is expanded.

cdr3_nt: TGCGCCAGCAGCCAAGAGGACAGAGGCACTGAAGCTTTCTTT; cdr3_aa: CASSQEDRGTEAFF; d_call: NA; j_call: TRBJ1-1; clone_size: NA; v_call: TRBV4-1
cdr3_nt: TGTGCCAGCAGTGAAGTATCAGATACGCAGTATTTT; cdr3_aa: CASSEVSDTQYF; d_call: NA; j_call: TRBJ2-3; clone_size: once; v_call: TRBV6-1
cdr3_nt: TGTGCCAGCTCACCGCGGGGGGCAGCGAACACCGGGGAGCTGTTTTTT; cdr3_aa: CASSPRGAANTGELFF; d_call: TRBD2; j_call: TRBJ2-2; clone_size: NA; v_call: TRBV18
cdr3_nt: TGTGCCAGCACAAAAGCGACAGTCGGCACTGAAGCTTTCTTT; cdr3_aa: CASTKATVGTEAFF; d_call: NA; j_call: TRBJ1-1; clone_size: NA; v_call: TRBV11-1
cdr3_nt: TGTGCCTGGAGTACAGGGCCTCGCTACGAGCAGTACTTC; cdr3_aa: CAWSTGPRYEQYF; d_call: NA; j_call: TRBJ2-7; clone_size: NA; v_call: TRBV30
cdr3_nt: TGTGCCACCAGCTCAACAGGGGGCGGCGAGCAGTACTTC; cdr3_aa: CATSSTGGGEQYF; d_call: TRBD1; j_call: TRBJ2-7; clone_size: once; v_call: TRBV18
cdr3_nt: TGTGCCATCAGTGTAGGGACAGCGAACACTGAAGCTTTCTTT; cdr3_aa: CAISVGTANTEAFF; d_call: TRBD1; j_call: TRBJ1-1; clone_size: NA; v_call: TRBV10-3
cdr3_nt: TGTGCCAGCAGCTTCCCCAGCGGGGGGGCAGAGACCCAGTACTTC; cdr3_aa: CASSFPSGGAETQYF; d_call: TRBD2; j_call: TRBJ2-5; clone_size: NA; v_call: TRBV5-4
cdr3_nt: TGTGCCAGCTCCCTGGGGACTAGCGACTACAATGAGCAGTTCTTC; cdr3_aa: CASSLGTSDYNEQFF; d_call: TRBD2; j_call: TRBJ2-1; clone_size: NA; v_call: TRBV9
cdr3_nt: TGTGCCAGCAGTAAGCAAACGGGTCCCACAGATACGCAGTATTTT; cdr3_aa: CASSKQTGPTDTQYF; d_call: NA; j_call: TRBJ2-3; clone_size: NA; v_call: TRBV2
cdr3_nt: TGTGCCAGCAGTCTGCCGGGACTAGGTTCCTACGAGCAGTACTTC; cdr3_aa: CASSLPGLGSYEQYF; d_call: TRBD2; j_call: TRBJ2-7; clone_size: NA; v_call: TRBV5-4
cdr3_nt: TGTGCCAGCAGTGATGTCCTAGCGGGAGTCCATGAGCAGTTCTTC; cdr3_aa: CASSDVLAGVHEQFF; d_call: TRBD2; j_call: TRBJ2-1; clone_size: NA; v_call: TRBV6-1
cdr3_nt: TGTGCCTGGAGTGTAACGGCAGGGAAGGAAAAACTGTTTTTT; cdr3_aa: CAWSVTAGKEKLFF; d_call: NA; j_call: TRBJ1-4; clone_size: NA; v_call: TRBV30
cdr3_nt: TGTGCCAGCAGCTTTACCAGGGTTGTGGAGACCCAGTACTTC; cdr3_aa: CASSFTRVVETQYF; d_call: NA; j_call: TRBJ2-5; clone_size: NA; v_call: TRBV11-3
cdr3_nt: TGCAGCGTCGCTGGGACAGGGGACGTCGAGCAGTACTTC; cdr3_aa: CSVAGTGDVEQYF; d_call: TRBD1; j_call: TRBJ2-7; clone_size: NA; v_call: TRBV29-1
cdr3_nt: TGCAGCGTGTACAGGGGAACTGAAGCTTTCTTT; cdr3_aa: CSVYRGTEAFF; d_call: TRBD1; j_call: TRBJ1-1; clone_size: NA; v_call: TRBV29-1
cdr3_nt: TGCGCCAGCAGCTTGTCAGAACAGGAGACCCAGTACTTC; cdr3_aa: CASSLSEQETQYF; d_call: NA; j_call: TRBJ2-5; clone_size: NA; v_call: TRBV5-1
cdr3_nt: TGTGCCAGTAGCCCCCTAGGGACACAGAATCAGCCCCAGCATTTT; cdr3_aa: CASSPLGTQNQPQHF; d_call: NA; j_call: TRBJ1-5; clone_size: once; v_call: TRBV19
cdr3_nt: TGCAGCGTTGACGGGGGGCCTAGGGGTATGAACACTGAAGCTTTCTTT; cdr3_aa: CSVDGGPRGMNTEAFF; d_call: NA; j_call: TRBJ1-1; clone_size: NA; v_call: TRBV29-1
cdr3_nt: TGTGCCCGCGGCGGGGGTAACTATGGCTACACCTTC; cdr3_aa: CARGGGNYGYTF; d_call: NA; j_call: TRBJ1-2; clone_size: NA; v_call: TRBV30
cdr3_nt: TGTGCCAGCAGCTTAATCCGCGGGGGGATGAAAGAGACCCAGTACTTC; cdr3_aa: CASSLIRGGMKETQYF; d_call: TRBD2; j_call: TRBJ2-5; clone_size: NA; v_call: TRBV7-2
cdr3_nt: TGTGCCAGCAGTGACCAGACTAGCGGGAAGGAGGAGCAGTACTTC; cdr3_aa: CASSDQTSGKEEQYF; d_call: TRBD2; j_call: TRBJ2-7; clone_size: NA; v_call: TRBV6-1
cdr3_nt: TGTGCCAGCAGCCGGGATCCGAATCAGCCCCAGCATTTT; cdr3_aa: CASSRDPNQPQHF; d_call: NA; j_call: TRBJ1-5; clone_size: NA; v_call: TRBV5-8
cdr3_nt: TGCGCCAGCGACAAGCCGACCGGGACAGGGGAGTACGAGCAGTACTTC; cdr3_aa: CASDKPTGTGEYEQYF; d_call: TRBD1; j_call: TRBJ2-7; clone_size: NA; v_call: TRBV5-1
cdr3_nt: TGTGCCTGGATTCACAGCATGAACACTGAAGCTTTCTTT; cdr3_aa: CAWIHSMNTEAFF; d_call: NA; j_call: TRBJ1-1; clone_size: NA; v_call: TRBV30
cdr3_nt: TGTGCCAGCAGTTCTAACAGAAACTATGGCTACACCTTC; cdr3_aa: CASSSNRNYGYTF; d_call: NA; j_call: TRBJ1-2; clone_size: NA; v_call: TRBV6-5
cdr3_nt: TGCGCCAGCAGCTTGGTAGCCAGGGTAGGCACCGGGGAGCTGTTTTTT; cdr3_aa: CASSLVARVGTGELFF; d_call: NA; j_call: TRBJ2-2; clone_size: NA; v_call: TRBV5-1